This T cell receptor beta chain was sequenced during a study of sequential checkpoint blockade in melanoma. Study details: Arm A got nivolumab then ipilimumab; arm B the reverse, 1:1. Maintenance nivolumab came after either treatment sequence.

TCRdb's table, derived via immunoSEQ multiplex PCR, lists solely in-frame clones and lacks some. The table lists under 20,000 clones, roughly 70% of them singletons. Treatment indicated: randomized to nivolumab then ipilimumab (arm A) or the reverse (arm B). Patients had received no earlier DNA-damaging chemotherapy. Sorted cells were live CD3+CD8+, lacking CD19 and CD56, from PBMCs. This clone was found a few times. The CDR3 sequence is 15 residues long. Germline lookup yields CDR1 ENHRY and CDR2 SYGVKD. Deletions cut 1 base from V and 5 bases from J, with 14 bases between. The TCR sequence derives from a human donor with melanoma. The chain recombines TRBV10-3 with TRBJ2-5, with D maybe TRBD1 (6 bases). This specimen consisted of CD8+ T cells sorted from blood (inferred from file names), obtained from a patient given nivolumab and ipilimumab in sequence. The CDR3 sequence: CAISELTGWRETQYF. Written as DNA, the CDR3 is TGTGCCATCAGTGAGTTAACAGGGTGGAGGGAGACCCAGTACTTC.